Listed below are T cell receptor beta chains from one sample, sequenced in a study of persistence of HIV-infected CD4 T cells. These TCRs' antigens remain unknown. The data were produced by immunoSEQ multiplex PCR, yet TCRdb's version contains in-frame clones alone and is incomplete. Seen here are about 36,000 clones, more than 75% observed once, and the top ten hold more than 4.5%. The sample was cultured CD4+ T cells from PBMCs, taken from a patient who received antiretroviral therapy. Receptors were obtained from an adult with HIV. The donor label of this sample is uncertain. CDR3s include the opening cysteine and the closing phenylalanine or tryptophan. D genes are given only for firm matches. Clone size appears in some rows only: once, few, many, or a class for an expanded clone.

cdr3_nt: TGTGCCAGAGGGACAGGGGCCATCTATAATTCACCCCTCCACTTT
cdr3_aa: CARGTGAIYNSPLHF
j_call: TRBJ1-6
v_call: TRBV2
cdr3_length: 15
clone_size: .
d_call: TRBD1

cdr3_nt: TGCAGTGCTAGTATTAGCTCCTATAATTCACCCCTCCACTTT
cdr3_aa: CSASISSYNSPLHF
j_call: TRBJ1-6
v_call: TRBV20-1
cdr3_length: 14
clone_size: .
d_call: .

cdr3_nt: TGTGCCAGCAGGGTTAGCGGGGCTGGCACAGATACGCAGTATTTT
cdr3_aa: CASRVSGAGTDTQYF
j_call: TRBJ2-3
v_call: TRBV2
cdr3_length: 15
clone_size: .
d_call: TRBD2

cdr3_nt: TGTGCCAGTGTGACAGGGAACTATGGCTACACCTTC
cdr3_aa: CASVTGNYGYTF
j_call: TRBJ1-2
v_call: TRBV6-5
cdr3_length: 12
clone_size: .
d_call: TRBD1

cdr3_nt: TGCGCCAGCAGCCTCAGACCGGGGAACTCCTACAATGAGCAGTTCTTC
cdr3_aa: CASSLRPGNSYNEQFF
j_call: TRBJ2-1
v_call: TRBV5-1
cdr3_length: 16
clone_size: .
d_call: .

cdr3_nt: TGTGCCAGCAGCTTACCGGGGCGGGGGGTTAACTACAATGAGCAGTTCTTC
cdr3_aa: CASSLPGRGVNYNEQFF
j_call: TRBJ2-1
v_call: TRBV7-8
cdr3_length: 17
clone_size: few
d_call: TRBD2

cdr3_nt: TGTGCCAGCAGGGGGACAGGCTACGAGCAGTACTTC
cdr3_aa: CASRGTGYEQYF
j_call: TRBJ2-7
v_call: TRBV3-1/TRBV3-2
cdr3_length: 12
clone_size: .
d_call: TRBD1

cdr3_nt: TGTGCTAGTGGTTTGCGGTACGAGCAGTACTTC
cdr3_aa: CASGLRYEQYF
j_call: TRBJ2-7
v_call: TRBV12-5
cdr3_length: 11
clone_size: .
d_call: .

cdr3_nt: TGTGCCAGCAGTTTATCAGTCATCGGGGAGCTGTTTTTT
cdr3_aa: CASSLSVIGELFF
j_call: TRBJ2-2
v_call: TRBV27
cdr3_length: 13
clone_size: once
d_call: .

cdr3_nt: TGTGCCAGCAGCCCATACAGGGGGGGCAATTCACCCCTCCACTTT
cdr3_aa: CASSPYRGGNSPLHF
j_call: TRBJ1-6
v_call: TRBV5-5
cdr3_length: 15
clone_size: .
d_call: TRBD1

cdr3_nt: TGTGCCAGCAGTCGCCGATTGGGGGGCGGCACAGATACGCAGTATTTT
cdr3_aa: CASSRRLGGGTDTQYF
j_call: TRBJ2-3
v_call: TRBV2
cdr3_length: 16
clone_size: .
d_call: .

cdr3_nt: TGTGCCACCAGCAGAGAAGTTAGCGGGTGGGGCGAGCAGTACTTC
cdr3_aa: CATSREVSGWGEQYF
j_call: TRBJ2-7
v_call: TRBV15
cdr3_length: 15
clone_size: .
d_call: TRBD2

cdr3_nt: TGTGCCAGCAGTCTAAACAGGGTAACAGATACGCAGTATTTT
cdr3_aa: CASSLNRVTDTQYF
j_call: TRBJ2-3
v_call: TRBV27
cdr3_length: 14
clone_size: .
d_call: .

cdr3_nt: TGCGCCAGCAGTGCATACCGCGGGACTAGCGGAGGTATTCAGTACTTC
cdr3_aa: CASSAYRGTSGGIQYF
j_call: TRBJ2-4
v_call: TRBV10-1
cdr3_length: 16
clone_size: .
d_call: TRBD2

cdr3_nt: TGCGCCAGCAGCTTGGAAGGGACAGACGAGCAGTACTTC
cdr3_aa: CASSLEGTDEQYF
j_call: TRBJ2-7
v_call: TRBV5-1
cdr3_length: 13
clone_size: once
d_call: TRBD1

cdr3_nt: TGCGCCAGCAGCCCACTCGAAATGACAGGGGCCGTCACTGAAGCTTTCTTT
cdr3_aa: CASSPLEMTGAVTEAFF
j_call: TRBJ1-1
v_call: TRBV4-1
cdr3_length: 17
clone_size: .
d_call: TRBD1

cdr3_nt: TGTGCCAGCAGTTTTGGGCAGAGCAATCAGCCCCAGCATTTT
cdr3_aa: CASSFGQSNQPQHF
j_call: TRBJ1-5
v_call: TRBV28
cdr3_length: 14
clone_size: .
d_call: .

cdr3_nt: TGTGCCAGCAGTTACGGAAGGGTCCCCAATCAGCCCCAGCATTTT
cdr3_aa: CASSYGRVPNQPQHF
j_call: TRBJ1-5
v_call: TRBV6-5
cdr3_length: 15
clone_size: .
d_call: .

cdr3_nt: TGTGCCAGCAGTTACCCCAGACAGGGGGCTAGTAATGAGCAGTTCTTC
cdr3_aa: CASSYPRQGASNEQFF
j_call: TRBJ2-1
v_call: TRBV6-5
cdr3_length: 16
clone_size: .
d_call: TRBD1

cdr3_nt: TGTGCCAGCAGTTACCGGTCGCCTGGGGCCAACGTCCTGACTTTC
cdr3_aa: CASSYRSPGANVLTF
j_call: TRBJ2-6
v_call: TRBV6-5
cdr3_length: 15
clone_size: .
d_call: .

cdr3_nt: TGCGCCAGCAGTCAATCACGAGAGGATGAAAAACTGTTTTTT
cdr3_aa: CASSQSREDEKLFF
j_call: TRBJ1-4
v_call: TRBV23-1
cdr3_length: 14
clone_size: .
d_call: .

cdr3_nt: TGTGCCAGCAGCTTTGGAGCTAGGGCCGGGGAGCTGTTTTTT
cdr3_aa: CASSFGARAGELFF
j_call: TRBJ2-2
v_call: TRBV3-1/TRBV3-2
cdr3_length: 14
clone_size: .
d_call: .

cdr3_nt: TGCGCCAGCAGCTTGGAACGGGGAAACTATGGCTACACCTTC
cdr3_aa: CASSLERGNYGYTF
j_call: TRBJ1-2
v_call: TRBV5-1
cdr3_length: 14
clone_size: .
d_call: .

cdr3_nt: TGTGCCAGCAGCAAAAACAGGGGGCGCTTCTCCGAGCAGTACTTC
cdr3_aa: CASSKNRGRFSEQYF
j_call: TRBJ2-7
v_call: TRBV2
cdr3_length: 15
clone_size: .
d_call: TRBD1

cdr3_nt: TGTGCCAGCAGTGACCGCGGGGGCCCGTACAATGAGCAGTTCTTC
cdr3_aa: CASSDRGGPYNEQFF
j_call: TRBJ2-1
v_call: TRBV25-1
cdr3_length: 15
clone_size: .
d_call: .

cdr3_nt: TGTGCCTGGAGGGGGACAGGGAAAAATGAAGCTTTCTTT
cdr3_aa: CAWRGTGKNEAFF
j_call: TRBJ1-1
v_call: TRBV30
cdr3_length: 13
clone_size: .
d_call: TRBD1

cdr3_nt: TGTGCCAGCAGCCTTGAACAGGGGAATGGAAACACCATATATTTT
cdr3_aa: CASSLEQGNGNTIYF
j_call: TRBJ1-3
v_call: TRBV4-2
cdr3_length: 15
clone_size: .
d_call: TRBD1

cdr3_nt: TGTGCCAGCAGCAAGTGGGGGGGAGGCCAGCCCCAGCATTTT
cdr3_aa: CASSKWGGGQPQHF
j_call: TRBJ1-5
v_call: TRBV2
cdr3_length: 14
clone_size: .
d_call: .

cdr3_nt: TGTGCCAGCAGCACCAGGGGGTCTAATTCACCCCTCCACTTT
cdr3_aa: CASSTRGSNSPLHF
j_call: TRBJ1-6
v_call: TRBV3-1/TRBV3-2
cdr3_length: 14
clone_size: .
d_call: TRBD1

cdr3_nt: TGTGCCAGCAGTTTGTTGGGTGAGCAGTTCTTC
cdr3_aa: CASSLLGEQFF
j_call: TRBJ2-1
v_call: TRBV3-1/TRBV3-2
cdr3_length: 11
clone_size: .
d_call: .

cdr3_nt: TGTGCCAGCAGCTTGGGGGGCCCCCTTAATGAAAAACTGTTTTTT
cdr3_aa: CASSLGGPLNEKLFF
j_call: TRBJ1-4
v_call: TRBV5-5
cdr3_length: 15
clone_size: .
d_call: .

cdr3_nt: TGTGCCAGCAGGGCTCTTAGTTCAGATACGCAGTATTTT
cdr3_aa: CASRALSSDTQYF
j_call: TRBJ2-3
v_call: TRBV6-5
cdr3_length: 13
clone_size: .
d_call: .

cdr3_nt: TGTGCCAGCAGCGTATTAGGGGTCGGGGAGCTGTTTTTT
cdr3_aa: CASSVLGVGELFF
j_call: TRBJ2-2
v_call: TRBV9
cdr3_length: 13
clone_size: .
d_call: .

cdr3_nt: TGTGCCAGCAGCTCCCGGCAGGGGTCCGGTCAGCCCCAGCATTTT
cdr3_aa: CASSSRQGSGQPQHF
j_call: TRBJ1-5
v_call: TRBV7-2
cdr3_length: 15
clone_size: .
d_call: .

cdr3_nt: TGTGCCAGCAGTTTAGCAGGGAATGACGTCATGGATACGCAGTATTTT
cdr3_aa: CASSLAGNDVMDTQYF
j_call: TRBJ2-3
v_call: TRBV28
cdr3_length: 16
clone_size: .
d_call: .

cdr3_nt: TGCGCCAGCAGCGGGGACGGGACAGGGGACTACGAGCAGTACTTC
cdr3_aa: CASSGDGTGDYEQYF
j_call: TRBJ2-7
v_call: TRBV5-1
cdr3_length: 15
clone_size: .
d_call: TRBD1

cdr3_nt: TGTGCCAGCAGGAGGCGGGGCAGGGGAGGGTATGGCTACACCTTC
cdr3_aa: CASRRRGRGGYGYTF
j_call: TRBJ1-2
v_call: TRBV28
cdr3_length: 15
clone_size: .
d_call: .

cdr3_nt: TGTGCCAGCAGCTTAAAGGGACAGGGCCGTTCACCCCTCCACTTT
cdr3_aa: CASSLKGQGRSPLHF
j_call: TRBJ1-6
v_call: TRBV7-3
cdr3_length: 15
clone_size: .
d_call: TRBD1

cdr3_nt: TGTGCCAGCAGTATCAGACAGGGAATAGGGACAGATACGCAGTATTTT
cdr3_aa: CASSIRQGIGTDTQYF
j_call: TRBJ2-3
v_call: TRBV27
cdr3_length: 16
clone_size: .
d_call: TRBD1

cdr3_nt: TGTGCCAGCAGTTTAGCCGGATACGAGCAGTACTTC
cdr3_aa: CASSLAGYEQYF
j_call: TRBJ2-7
v_call: TRBV28
cdr3_length: 12
clone_size: once
d_call: .

cdr3_nt: TGCGCCAGCAGCCAAGGGAAGGGACAGGGTGGAACTGAAGCTTTCTTT
cdr3_aa: CASSQGKGQGGTEAFF
j_call: TRBJ1-1
v_call: TRBV4-1
cdr3_length: 16
clone_size: once
d_call: TRBD1

cdr3_nt: TGTGCCAGCTCGCAGACAGGTGTTTCTAACTATGGCTACACCTTC
cdr3_aa: CASSQTGVSNYGYTF
j_call: TRBJ1-2
v_call: TRBV18
cdr3_length: 15
clone_size: .
d_call: .

cdr3_nt: TGTGCCAGCAGTTTTGCAGGGGGCGGGCTTATGTACGCTTTCTTT
cdr3_aa: CASSFAGGGLMYAFF
j_call: TRBJ1-1
v_call: TRBV6-5
cdr3_length: 15
clone_size: .
d_call: TRBD1

cdr3_nt: TGTGCCAGCTCACCAGGGAATAATGAAAAACTGTTTTTT
cdr3_aa: CASSPGNNEKLFF
j_call: TRBJ1-4
v_call: TRBV18
cdr3_length: 13
clone_size: .
d_call: .

cdr3_nt: TGTGCCAGCAGCCAAGAACTTGGAGTGTCGGGAAACACCATATATTTT
cdr3_aa: CASSQELGVSGNTIYF
j_call: TRBJ1-3
v_call: TRBV3-1/TRBV3-2
cdr3_length: 16
clone_size: .
d_call: .

cdr3_nt: TGTGCCAGCAGCTTAGAACGGGTATCAGATACGCAGTATTTT
cdr3_aa: CASSLERVSDTQYF
j_call: TRBJ2-3
v_call: TRBV7-7
cdr3_length: 14
clone_size: .
d_call: .

cdr3_nt: TGTGATCGACATTCCTCCTACGAGCAGTACTTC
cdr3_aa: CDRHSSYEQYF
j_call: TRBJ2-7
v_call: TRBV6-5
cdr3_length: 11
clone_size: .
d_call: .

cdr3_nt: TGTGCCAGCAGCCTTCTGACAGGATCGGGAAACACCATATATTTT
cdr3_aa: CASSLLTGSGNTIYF
j_call: TRBJ1-3
v_call: TRBV7-9
cdr3_length: 15
clone_size: .
d_call: .